This is a list of T cell receptor beta chains from one sample in a study of a mutant IDH1 vaccine in newly diagnosed glioma. These TCRs are of unknown antigen specificity. Generated by immunoSEQ multiplex PCR, the TCRdb table keeps only in-frame clones and is missing some. The data contain 40,000 to 65,000 clones, about three quarters of them singletons. The material was PBMCs, obtained from a glioma patient whose treatment included an IDH1 peptide vaccine. These receptors were obtained from a woman aged 40 to 50 with glioma. Both conserved end residues are part of each CDR3. D genes are given only for firm matches. Expanded clones are given a class, and other clones once, few, many or no size at all.

size	V	J	D	CDR3	DNA
NA	TRBV2	TRBJ2-3	TRBD1	CASSPGTGGWDTQYF	TGTGCCAGCAGTCCCGGGACAGGGGGCTGGGATACGCAGTATTTT
NA	TRBV7-6	TRBJ2-1	NA	CASSSRRADNEQFF	TGTGCCAGCAGTAGCCGGCGGGCCGACAATGAGCAGTTCTTC
NA	TRBV7-8	TRBJ1-4	NA	CASSLARAGPEKLFF	TGTGCCAGCAGCTTAGCGAGGGCAGGGCCTGAAAAACTGTTTTTT
NA	TRBV9	TRBJ2-5	NA	CASSPGRNQETQYF	TGTGCCAGCAGCCCTGGGAGAAACCAAGAGACCCAGTACTTC
NA	TRBV11-2	TRBJ2-7	NA	CASSSPTVTPYEQYF	TGTGCCAGCAGCTCCCCGACCGTAACACCCTACGAGCAGTACTTC
NA	TRBV5-4	TRBJ2-7	NA	CASSSEGGHEQYF	TGTGCCAGCAGCTCCGAGGGGGGCCACGAGCAGTACTTC
few	TRBV11-2	TRBJ2-5	NA	CASSFKETQYF	TGTGCCAGCAGCTTCAAAGAGACCCAGTACTTC
NA	TRBV5-1	TRBJ2-3	TRBD2	CASSLGLAADTQYF	TGCGCCAGCAGCTTGGGACTAGCGGCAGATACGCAGTATTTT
NA	TRBV9	TRBJ2-2	NA	CASSVGAVPAYGELFF	TGTGCCAGCAGCGTAGGGGCGGTACCAGCTTACGGGGAGCTGTTTTTT
few	TRBV7-8	TRBJ2-4	TRBD2	CASSLFKRGSLLAKNIQYF	TGTGCCAGCAGCTTATTTAAGCGGGGCAGCCTACTAGCCAAAAACATTCAGTACTTC
NA	TRBV7-6	TRBJ2-7	TRBD1	CASSGATGKGSYEQYF	TGTGCCAGCAGCGGGGCGACAGGGAAGGGCTCCTACGAGCAGTACTTC
NA	TRBV27	TRBJ2-5	NA	CASSASYAGETQYF	TGTGCCAGCTCGGCCTCATACGCGGGAGAGACCCAGTACTTC
NA	TRBV19	TRBJ1-5	NA	CASSIAGGGQPQHF	TGTGCCAGTAGTATAGCTGGGGGCGGTCAGCCCCAGCATTTT
NA	TRBV2	TRBJ1-1	NA	CASSEVSGEYTEAFF	TGTGCCAGCAGTGAGGTTTCAGGGGAGTACACTGAAGCTTTCTTT
NA	TRBV7-7	TRBJ2-5	NA	CASSLNSVGETQYF	TGTGCTAGCAGCTTAAATTCAGTGGGGGAGACCCAGTACTTC
once	TRBV7-8	TRBJ1-1	NA	CASSLDTVNTEAFF	TGTGCCAGCAGCTTAGACACGGTGAACACTGAAGCTTTCTTT
NA	TRBV6-1	TRBJ2-1	TRBD2	CASRGLAHEQFF	TGTGCCAGCAGGGGACTAGCCCATGAGCAGTTCTTC
NA	TRBV2	TRBJ1-6	NA	CAARQGTNSPLHF	TGTGCCGCGCGGCAGGGGACCAATTCACCCCTCCACTTT
NA	TRBV7-9	TRBJ1-5	NA	CASSSGVQPQHF	TGTGCCAGCAGCTCAGGGGTCCAGCCCCAGCATTTT
NA	TRBV2	TRBJ1-2	TRBD1	CASHSIWAQGADGYTF	TGTGCCAGCCATTCCATTTGGGCACAGGGGGCGGATGGCTACACCTTC
NA	TRBV6-5	TRBJ1-2	TRBD1	CASSYLTGGGYTF	TGTGCCAGCAGTTACCTTACAGGGGGTGGCTACACCTTC
NA	TRBV27	TRBJ2-1	NA	CASSLPGPNEQFF	TGTGCCAGCAGTTTACCGGGCCCCAATGAGCAGTTCTTC
NA	TRBV4-1	TRBJ1-2	NA	CASSQDSAGDYGYTF	TGCGCCAGCAGCCAAGATTCGGCGGGAGACTATGGCTACACCTTC
few	TRBV7-2	TRBJ1-1	NA	CASSLVGRGNTEAFF	TGTGCCAGCAGCTTAGTAGGCAGGGGGAACACTGAAGCTTTCTTT
NA	TRBV11-3	TRBJ2-5	TRBD1	CASSPQGAFETQYF	TGTGCCAGCAGCCCACAGGGGGCGTTTGAGACCCAGTACTTC
NA	TRBV13	TRBJ2-3	TRBD2	CASSPQGAGGRTDTQYF	TGTGCCAGCAGCCCTCAAGGAGCGGGGGGGCGCACAGATACGCAGTATTTT
NA	TRBV19	TRBJ1-5	NA	CASSTPARYNQPQHF	TGTGCCAGTAGTACCCCGGCCAGATACAATCAGCCCCAGCATTTT
NA	TRBV7-2	TRBJ2-3	TRBD1	CASSRYRGDTQYF	TGTGCCAGCAGCCGATACAGGGGAGATACGCAGTATTTT
NA	TRBV6-1	TRBJ2-7	NA	CASSLLGASSYEQYF	TGTGCCAGCAGTCTTTTGGGGGCAAGCTCCTACGAGCAGTACTTC
NA	TRBV5-4	TRBJ1-2	NA	CASSVGGSYGYTF	TGTGCCAGCAGCGTTGGGGGGTCCTATGGCTACACCTTC
NA	TRBV9	TRBJ1-6	TRBD1	CASSVGTGGYNSPLHF	TGTGCCAGCAGCGTAGGGACAGGGGGCTATAATTCACCCCTCCACTTT
NA	TRBV25-1	TRBJ1-2	TRBD1	CASSDPGQPGYGYTF	TGTGCCAGCAGTGACCCGGGACAGCCGGGTTATGGCTACACCTTC
few	TRBV4-1	TRBJ1-5	NA	CASSQASHQPQHF	TGCGCCAGCAGCCAAGCATCCCACCAGCCCCAGCATTTT
NA	TRBV14	TRBJ2-5	TRBD2	CASSPRLAGGQETQYF	TGTGCCAGCAGCCCTCGACTAGCGGGGGGCCAAGAGACCCAGTACTTC
NA	TRBV4-3	TRBJ1-2	NA	CASSRSTDSYGYTF	TGCGCCAGCAGCCGGTCGACCGACTCCTATGGCTACACCTTC
NA	TRBV14	TRBJ2-7	TRBD2	CASSQVGLAATYEQYF	TGTGCCAGCAGCCAAGTGGGACTAGCGGCGACCTACGAGCAGTACTTC
NA	TRBV9	TRBJ2-5	TRBD1	CASSVGLEGTEQETQYF	TGTGCCAGCAGCGTAGGGCTTGAAGGGACAGAGCAAGAGACCCAGTACTTC
NA	TRBV7-8	TRBJ1-2	TRBD1	CASSPPQGAYGGYTF	TGTGCCAGCAGCCCACCACAGGGGGCATACGGTGGCTACACCTTC
NA	TRBV5-6	TRBJ2-1	NA	CASSPMWWGSHNEQFF	TGTGCCAGCAGCCCTATGTGGTGGGGCAGCCACAATGAGCAGTTCTTC
few	TRBV7-2	TRBJ1-1	NA	CASSLRPQGKNTEAFF	TGTGCCAGCAGCTTAAGGCCGCAAGGGAAGAACACTGAAGCTTTCTTT
NA	TRBV7-9	TRBJ1-4	TRBD1	CASSPQGGDEKLFF	TGTGCCAGCTCCCCCCAGGGGGGTGATGAAAAACTGTTTTTT
NA	TRBV15	TRBJ2-3	TRBD2	CATSSAGVPSDTQYF	TGTGCCACCAGCAGTGCGGGGGTTCCCTCAGATACGCAGTATTTT
NA	TRBV4-3	TRBJ1-3	NA	CASRFSVLAGNTIYF	TGCGCCAGCAGGTTCTCAGTGTTGGCTGGAAACACCATATATTTT
NA	TRBV6-9	TRBJ2-7	NA	CASSALDSPYEQYF	TGTGCCAGCAGTGCGTTGGACAGCCCCTACGAGCAGTACTTC
NA	TRBV19	TRBJ1-2	NA	CASSISFGTTYYGYTF	TGTGCCAGTAGTATAAGTTTCGGGACGACTTACTATGGCTACACCTTC
NA	TRBV5-6	TRBJ1-4	TRBD1	CASSILTGQGSPVEKLFF	TGTGCCAGCAGCATCCTTACGGGACAGGGGAGCCCCGTAGAAAAACTGTTTTTT
once	TRBV15	TRBJ1-5	NA	CATSRAPGPFYTQPQHF	TGTGCCACCAGCAGAGCCCCGGGGCCGTTTTATACTCAGCCCCAGCATTTT
few	TRBV6-5	TRBJ1-3	NA	CASSSPTVGNTIYF	TGTGCCAGCAGCTCCCCGACGGTGGGAAACACCATATATTTT
NA	TRBV6-1	TRBJ2-7	NA	CASSIGTGTYEQYF	TGTGCCAGCAGTATCGGCACGGGGACCTACGAGCAGTACTTC